The next 12 T cell receptor beta chains were all read from a single sample in a study of immune heterogeneity within non-small cell lung tumors. The template for each sample was 500 to 700 ng of genomic DNA, which had been extracted from bulk tumor tissue. Widely spaced biopsies, several per primary tumor, were obtained at surgery. Curative surgery was performed on patients who had untreated, newly diagnosed non-small cell lung cancer. TCR beta CDR3 was amplified by multiplex PCR using 32 V and 13 J primers. TCRdb reprocessed the multiplex PCR reads via MiXCR and lists one record per CDR3 protein. The sample has some 11,000 distinct CDR3 sequences, around 30% seen once. The specimen sequenced was lung tumor tissue. The receptors were gathered from a woman between 50 and 59 years old with non-small cell lung cancer.

This clonotype was recorded only once. The rearrangement uses TRBV10-3 and TRBJ1-2; D is unclear. Germline-derived CDR1 and CDR2 are ENHRY and SYGVKD. Trimming stripped 5 bases from V and 2 bases from J, with 9 bases between. The CDR3 is made up of 13 amino acids. CDR3 sequence (DNA): TGTGCCATCAGTATGGACGGGAACTATGGCTACACCTTC. Translated: CAISMDGNYGYTF.

Comment on this clonotype: A read error may be the cause here, since a much bigger clone is one base away. This chain links TRBV19 with TRBJ1-5, with 7 bases matching TRBD1. V shed 6 bases, J shed 4 bases, and the junction held 9 bases outside the gene matches. Germline CDR1 reads LNHDA; CDR2 reads SQIVND (reference sequence). This CDR3 is built from 15 residues. The CDR3 spells CASRGGHGGNQPQHF. CDR3 nucleotide sequence: TGTGCCAGTAGAGGGGGCCATGGTGGGAATCAGCCCCAGCATTTT.

Judged by abundance, this clonotype is medium-sized. This chain connects TRBV5-6 to TRBJ1-2; 8 bases are a match to TRBD1. The V gene end was trimmed by 0 bases and the J gene end by 6 bases; junction bases not matched to a gene: 4. From germline, CDR1 is SGHDT and CDR2 YYEEEE. This CDR3 has 14 amino acids. The CDR3 is CASSLVGTGDGYTF. As DNA, the CDR3 is TGTGCCAGCAGCTTGGTAGGGACAGGTGATGGCTACACCTTC.

This clonotype was observed at least ten times. V and J are TRBV12-3 or TRBV12-4 and TRBJ1-4, with a weak D call TRBD1 (5 bases). V shed 8 bases and J shed 3 bases, with 13 bases lying between them. The CDR3 has 14 amino acids. CDR3 region: CASGSGRSNEKLFF. DNA of the CDR3: TGTGCCAGCGGTTCAGGGAGGTCTAATGAAAAACTGTTTTTT.

This clonotype ranks as medium-sized (0.01 to 0.1%). CDR3 nucleotide sequence: TGTGCCAGCAGTTACGGGACAGGGGCCGGAACGAGCTCCTATAATTCACCCCTCCACTTT. It translates to CASSYGTGAGTSSYNSPLHF. The chain recombines TRBV6-6 with TRBJ1-6; the match to TRBD1 covers 10 bases. Germline trimming cut 2 bases from V and 0 bases from J; bases unmatched to any gene: 10. CDR1 is MNHNY, CDR2 SVGAGI, per germline (reference sequence). The CDR3 length is 20 residues.

The gene calls are TRBV7-9 and TRBJ2-2; TRBD2 matches at 8 bases. The CDR3 loop spans 15 amino acids. Germline CDR1 and CDR2: SEHNR and FQNEAQ (reference sequence). V dropped 5 bases and J dropped 6; count of bases not matched to a gene: 8. The CDR3 coding sequence is TGTGCCAGCAGCCCCCCGGGGGGGGAGTCCGGGGAGCTGTTTTTT. Its translation is CASSPPGGESGELFF.

In its sample, this clonotype is medium-sized (0.01 to 0.1%). The chain combines TRBV30 with TRBJ2-3, with D possibly matching TRBD2 (6 bases). V was clipped by 3 bases and J by 9 bases, with 10 bases between them. Germline V CDR1 and CDR2: GTSNPN, SVGIG (reference sequence). The CDR3 length is 11 residues. CDR3 sequence reads: CAWSGGSTQYF. The CDR3 nucleotides read TGTGCCTGGAGCGGGGGATCGACGCAGTATTTT.

Notes on this clonotype: Just one base apart from a much larger clone, this may be a read error. The chain links TRBV20-1 to TRBJ1-3; D not resolved. The CDR3 totals 16 residues. Germline-derived CDR1 and CDR2 are DFQATT and SNEGSKA (reference sequence). CDR3 DNA: TGCAGTGCTAAAGCGACGGGCATGGGCTCTGGAAACGCCATATATTTT. Encoded protein: CSAKATGMGSGNAIYF.

This clonotype is medium-sized in the sample. The rearrangement uses TRBV20-1 and TRBJ1-5, with D perhaps TRBD1 (6 bases). The CDR3 has 13 residues. Trimming left V 3 bases short and J 7 bases short, with 13 bases between. Per the germline V gene, CDR1 is DFQATT and CDR2 is SNEGSKA (reference sequence). The CDR3 is CSARQGPGQPQHF. The DNA of the CDR3 is TGCAGTGCTAGGCAGGGGCCAGGGCAGCCCCAGCATTTT.

The chain is built from TRBV6-1 and TRBJ2-7; possible D gene TRBD1, 5 bases. The CDR3 has 14 amino acids. Trimming removed 7 bases at V and 0 bases at J, with 13 bases between. The V gene's germline CDR1 is MNHNS and CDR2 SASEGT. The CDR3 bases are TGTGCCAGCATTCAGGGTCGGAGCTCCTACGAGCAGTACTTC. Protein product: CASIQGRSSYEQYF.

This clonotype was counted only a few times. One end of the junction is discordant with germline, which a read error may explain. The CDR3 nucleotides read TGTGCCACCAATGATGGCAATCAGCCCCATCATTTT. It codes for CATNDGNQPHHF. The chain employs TRBV24-1 and TRBJ1-5; D is unresolved. From germline, CDR1 is KGHDR and CDR2 SFDVKD. This CDR3 has 12 amino acids.

The CDR3 region is CASSSGRVSGYTF. As DNA, the CDR3 is TGTGCCAGCAGCTCAGGCAGGGTAAGTGGCTACACCTTC. The chain combines TRBV11-3 with TRBJ1-2; possibly TRBD1 for D (5 bases). Germline V gene data show CDR1 as SGHNT and CDR2 as YENEEA. The CDR3 sequence is 13 residues long. The V end was cut by 4 bases, the J end by 7 bases, with 13 bases between.